This T cell receptor (beta chain) was documented in a study of beta chain features in type 1 diabetes. The authors reverse transcribed all of the isolated RNA, so sequencing captured expressed TCRB transcripts. Libraries were prepared by immunoSEQ multiplex PCR; TCRdb keeps only in-frame clonotypes and omits some of them. The table lists about 180,000 clones, approximately 13% of them singletons. By way of CD45RO/CCR7/CD25/CD127/CD95/CD27, the CD4+ regulatory, stem cell-like memory, central memory and naive cells were sorted. This clone was picked up a small number of times. The specimen sequenced was central memory CD4+ T cells from blood. The sequence derives from a young woman in good health.

The CDR3 region has the DNA TGTGCCAGCAGCTTAGTGCCACACGGCACAGATACGCAGTATTTT. Translating it yields CASSLVPHGTDTQYF. This chain connects TRBV7-2 to TRBJ2-3, with D uncertain. V was shortened by 1 base and J by 1 base, with 9 bases between the two germline ends. The CDR3 contains 15 residues. Germline V gene data show CDR1 as SGHTA and CDR2 as FQGNSA.